A single sample gave rise to the 20 T cell receptor beta chains below, sequenced in a study of CD8 T cells in ankylosing spondylitis. Each CDR3 protein gets one entry after TCRdb re-called the 5' RACE reads with MiXCR. Altogether about 360,000 distinct CDR3 sequences are present, approximately 20% being singletons, with the ten largest covering 13%. The sequenced sample consisted of blood, either unsorted or a sorted T cell fraction (not recorded which). The receptors derive from a male donor with ankylosing spondylitis or in good health (not recorded which).

This clonotype was seen a handful of times. The chain recombines TRBV13 with TRBJ2-1; TRBD2 aligns across 12 bases. The CDR3 runs 19 residues. Germline assignment: CDR1 PRHDT and CDR2 FYEKMQ (reference sequence). J lost 0 bases, V lost 4 bases, and 10 bases had no gene match. The CDR3 reads CASSSHLAGGLSSYNEQFF. The CDR3 DNA follows: TGTGCCAGCAGCTCCCATCTAGCGGGGGGGTTGAGCTCCTACAATGAGCAGTTCTTC.

This clonotype was detected a few times. J is TRBJ2-5 and V is TRBV12-3 or TRBV12-4; 7 bases match TRBD2. This CDR3 is built from 16 residues. V lost 3 bases and J lost 5; bases outside the gene matches: 12. The CDR3 here is CASSFQAGDGGETQYF. The CDR3 DNA is TGTGCCAGCAGTTTTCAAGCCGGGGACGGGGGGGAGACCCAGTACTTC.

The rearrangement uses TRBV7-2 and TRBJ2-1; D tentatively reads TRBD1 or TRBD2 (5 bases each). The V gene's germline CDR1 is SGHTA and CDR2 FQGNSA. CDR3 length: 15 residues. V shed 2 bases and J shed 4 bases, with 12 bases lying between them. As DNA, the CDR3 is TGTGCCAGCAGCTTACGGGGCGACGGGTACAATGAGCAGTTCTTC. It translates to CASSLRGDGYNEQFF.

The rearrangement joins TRBV9 to TRBJ2-2; D unclear. The V end lost 1 base, the J end lost 3 bases, and 4 bases lay between the germline ends. Germline V gene lookup returns CDR1 SGDLS and CDR2 YYNGEE. This CDR3 comprises 13 residues. CDR3 bases: TGTGCCAGCAGCGTACCAGACACCGGGGAGCTGTTTTTT. Translation gives CASSVPDTGELFF.

The CDR3 region has the DNA TGTGCCAGCAGCTATCGGGACAGGGGGCGATCAGGGGCCAACGTCCTGACTTTC. This translates into CASSYRDRGRSGANVLTF. The chain employs TRBV7-6 and TRBJ2-6, with TRBD1 matching 12 bases. Germline V CDR1 and CDR2: SGHVS, FNYEAQ. Trimming cost V 4 bases and J 4 bases; bases outside gene matches: 8. The CDR3 runs to 18 residues.

This clonotype was found a few times. The chain is built from TRBV7-9 and TRBJ2-7, with a weak D call TRBD1 (6 bases). The germline V gene encodes CDR1 SEHNR and CDR2 FQNEAQ (reference sequence). The CDR3 has 15 residues. With 3 bases removed from V and 0 bases from J, the gap between germline ends came to 12 bases. CDR3 sequence: CASSFEGTPSYEQYF. Here the CDR3 DNA reads TGTGCCAGCAGCTTTGAGGGGACACCCTCCTACGAGCAGTACTTC.

This clonotype was observed a handful of times. The V and J genes are TRBV27 and TRBJ1-1; 7 nucleotides align to TRBD1. The CDR3 contains 11 residues. From germline, CDR1 is MNHEY and CDR2 SMNVEV (reference sequence). The V segment lost 10 bases and the J segment 7 bases; nucleotides outside the gene matches: 6. CDR3 nucleotide sequence: TGTGCCACCCGTGGGACAGATGAAGCTTTCTTT. Its protein product is CATRGTDEAFF.

This clonotype has ten or more counts. The V call is TRBV4-1, the J call TRBJ2-7, with a possible D match to TRBD2 (6 bases). Trimming took 1 base from V and 2 from J, leaving 12 bases between them. The CDR3 has 15 amino acids. Germline V lookup: CDR1 MGHRA, CDR2 YSYEKL. CDR3 sequence: CASSQGPGLPYEQYF. CDR3 DNA sequence: TGCGCCAGCAGCCAAGGCCCGGGACTTCCCTACGAGCAGTACTTC.

A few counts support this clonotype. The chain couples TRBV15 to TRBJ1-6; D not certain. The CDR3 length is 15 residues. CDR1 and CDR2 from the germline V gene are LNHNV and YYDKDF (reference sequence). Deletions cut 0 bases from V and 9 bases from J, with 12 bases between. Here the CDR3 reads CATSRDRGGGSPLHF. In DNA form, the CDR3 reads TGTGCCACCAGCAGAGATCGGGGAGGCGGTTCACCCCTCCACTTT.

J is TRBJ2-1 and V is TRBV4-1, with a tentative D call TRBD2 (6 bases). From germline, CDR1 is MGHRA and CDR2 YSYEKL. The ends were cut back, 1 base at V and 2 bases at J, with 18 bases in the middle. The CDR3 loop spans 18 amino acids. The chain's CDR3 is CASSQVAGKTLAYNEQFF. The DNA for the CDR3 is TGCGCCAGCAGCCAAGTGGCGGGAAAAACGTTAGCCTACAATGAGCAGTTCTTC.

The CDR3 DNA sequence: TGTGCCAGCAGTGTGTTGAGACAGGGAGGAGATACGCAGTATTTT. Protein product: CASSVLRQGGDTQYF. This rearrangement joins TRBV6-1 to TRBJ2-3, with D possibly matching TRBD1 (7 bases). Per the germline V gene, CDR1 is MNHNS and CDR2 is SASEGT. V lost 4 bases to trimming and J lost 5 bases, with 16 bases between them. This CDR3 has 15 residues.

This clonotype was observed once. Here the CDR3 reads CASSLAPGLAADTQYF. DNA for the CDR3: TGTGCCAGCAGTTTAGCCCCCGGACTAGCCGCAGATACGCAGTATTTT. J is TRBJ2-3 and V is TRBV27; 8 positions agree with TRBD2. V shed 2 bases, J shed 4 bases, and the junction held 8 bases outside the gene matches. The CDR3 spans 16 residues. Germline CDR1 is MNHEY and CDR2 is SMNVEV (reference sequence).

The chain is built from TRBV7-9 and TRBJ2-7, with a possible D match to TRBD2 (6 bases). CDR1 and CDR2 from the germline V gene are SEHNR and FQNEAQ (reference sequence). V dropped 5 bases and J dropped 2 bases, with 19 bases sitting between them. The CDR3 consists of 16 residues. CDR3 sequence (DNA): TGTGCCAGCAGCAACCCCTCTGGGGGGTTCCCCTACGAGCAGTACTTC. Encoded protein: CASSNPSGGFPYEQYF.

In its sample, this clonotype was seen a few times. This chain links TRBV29-1 with TRBJ2-2, with 8 bases lining up with TRBD2. The CDR3 length is 14 residues. V lost 8 bases and J lost 6; bases outside the gene matches: 11. In germline, CDR1 is SQVTM, CDR2 ANQGSEA. For the CDR3, the DNA is TGCAGCTTCCCACGGGAGGGGGACGCCGGGGAGCTGTTTTTT. Protein sequence: CSFPREGDAGELFF.

This clonotype has a count of ten or more. The chain uses TRBV29-1 and TRBJ2-3; 11 bases are shared with TRBD2. CDR3 length equals 19 residues. Losses at the gene ends were 0 bases for V and 0 bases for J; bases not matched to a gene: 11. Germline-derived CDR1 and CDR2 are SQVTM and ANQGSEA. The CDR3 region has the DNA TGCAGCGTTGAAGATCTTGGGCTAGCGGGGGGTCCTAGCACAGATACGCAGTATTTT. Translation gives CSVEDLGLAGGPSTDTQYF.

This clonotype was observed a handful of times. V and J are TRBV6-5 and TRBJ1-6; tentatively, D is TRBD1 (5 bases). Per germline, CDR1 MNHEY and CDR2 SVGAGI. This CDR3 comprises 12 residues. Trimming stripped 6 bases from V and 9 bases from J, with 9 bases between. The CDR3 DNA reads TGTGCCAGCAGCCCCGGGGCTTCACCCCTCCACTTT. It specifies CASSPGASPLHF.

J is TRBJ2-7 and V is TRBV14; D not certain. V shed 1 base and J shed 4 bases, with 11 bases lying between them. Germline-derived CDR1 and CDR2 are SGHDN and FVKESK. The CDR3 length is 14 residues. The CDR3 region has the DNA TGTGCCAGCAGCCAAGGGGATTGGGGTTACGAGCAGTACTTC. As protein: CASSQGDWGYEQYF. Combining the CDR3 with reference TRBV14 and TRBJ2-7 gives the whole variable domain EAGVTQFPSHSVIEKGQTVTLRCDPISGHDNLYWYRRVMGKEIKFLLHFVKESKQDESGMPNNRFLAERTGGTYSTLKVQPAELEDSGVYFCASSQGDWGYEQYFGPGTRLTVT.

The chain links TRBV20-1 to TRBJ2-2; 11 positions match TRBD1. The CDR3 length is 13 residues. Unmatched junction bases numbered 3, after V lost 3 bases and J lost 9 bases. In germline, CDR1 is DFQATT, CDR2 SNEGSKA (reference sequence). CDR3 sequence (DNA): TGCAGTGCTAGGGACAGGGGGCACTGGGAGCTGTTTTTT. Amino acid sequence: CSARDRGHWELFF.

This clonotype turned up a few times. The chain links TRBV4-2 to TRBJ2-1; D uncertain. The CDR3 runs 16 residues. V lost 4 bases to trimming and J lost 8 bases, with 21 bases between them. Germline values: CDR1 LGHNA, CDR2 YNFKEQ. The CDR3 is CASSPRSPSSRDEQFF. The CDR3, as DNA: TGTGCCAGCAGCCCAAGGTCTCCGAGCTCAAGGGATGAGCAGTTCTTC.

This clonotype was seen many times. J is TRBJ2-7 and V is TRBV9, with D maybe TRBD1 (6 bases). Germline CDR1 is SGDLS and CDR2 is YYNGEE. The germline V and J ends were trimmed by 0 bases and 2 bases, with 12 bases remaining between them. The CDR3 extends over 15 amino acids. The CDR3 region is CASSVGLGAAYEQYF. The DNA for the CDR3 is TGTGCCAGCAGCGTAGGTTTGGGGGCTGCCTACGAGCAGTACTTC.